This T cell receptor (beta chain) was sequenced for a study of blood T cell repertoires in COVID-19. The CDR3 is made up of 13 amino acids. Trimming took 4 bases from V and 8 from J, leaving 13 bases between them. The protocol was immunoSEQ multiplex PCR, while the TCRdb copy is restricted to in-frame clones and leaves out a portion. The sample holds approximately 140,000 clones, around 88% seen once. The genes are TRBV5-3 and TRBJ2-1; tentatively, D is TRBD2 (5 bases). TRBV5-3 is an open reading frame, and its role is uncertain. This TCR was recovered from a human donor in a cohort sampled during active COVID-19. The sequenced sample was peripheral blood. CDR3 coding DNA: TGTGCCAGAAGCCCCGCCAGGCGGGATGAGCAGTTCTTC. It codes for CARSPARRDEQFF.